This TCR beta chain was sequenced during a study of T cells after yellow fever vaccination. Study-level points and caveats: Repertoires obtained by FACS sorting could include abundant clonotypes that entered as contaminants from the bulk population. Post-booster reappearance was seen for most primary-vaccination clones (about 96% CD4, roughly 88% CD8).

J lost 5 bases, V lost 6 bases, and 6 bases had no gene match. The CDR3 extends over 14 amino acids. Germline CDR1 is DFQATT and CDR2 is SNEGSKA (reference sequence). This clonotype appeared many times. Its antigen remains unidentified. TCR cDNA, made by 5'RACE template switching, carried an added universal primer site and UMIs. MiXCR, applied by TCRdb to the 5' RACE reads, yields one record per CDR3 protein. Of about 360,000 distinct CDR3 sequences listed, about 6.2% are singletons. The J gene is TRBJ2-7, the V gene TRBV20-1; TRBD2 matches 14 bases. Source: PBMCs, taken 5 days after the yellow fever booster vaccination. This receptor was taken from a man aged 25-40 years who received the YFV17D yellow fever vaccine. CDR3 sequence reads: CSATGLAGENEQYF. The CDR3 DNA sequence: TGCAGTGCCACGGGACTAGCGGGAGAGAACGAGCAGTACTTC.